This note documents a single T cell receptor beta chain sequence. No antigen is known for it. The sample belongs to a study of cytomegalovirus exposure and HLA in healthy donors. In germline, CDR1 is MDHEN, CDR2 SYDVKM. Trimming removed 2 bases from V and 5 bases from J; junction bases left unmatched: 5. The CDR3 is 15 amino acids. Researchers ran the PCR with 60 Vbeta and 13 Jbeta primers. Using immunoSEQ multiplex PCR, the repertoire was profiled, and TCRdb retains in-frame clones only, with some absent. The sample records about 55,000 clones, 80% to 85% being singletons. Study outcomes and limitations: In a later analysis, CMV-associated beta chains were mostly HLA-associated, it appeared. The investigators catalogued under 200 TCR beta chains as cytomegalovirus-associated.

The receptor was derived from a man aged 25-40 years in good health and CMV-seronegative. Sequencing was performed on PBMCs. The chain couples TRBV28 to TRBJ1-1; 10 nucleotides align to TRBD1. CDR3 in amino acids: CASSLRTGGWTEAFF. In DNA, the CDR3 is TGTGCCAGCAGTTTACGGACAGGGGGTTGGACTGAAGCTTTCTTT.